These 13 T cell receptor beta chains share one sample of origin, sequenced in a study of PD-1 blockade in mismatch repair-deficient tumors listed by TCRdb under 2017. The receptor library was made with the immunoSEQ multiplex PCR assay. TCRdb retrieved this table from immuneACCESS and kept in-frame rearrangements only. Not all clones are present; in checked studies, unresolved V genes account for under half, and no reason is known for the remainder. This sample gives around 23,000 clones in total; nearly 85% of them show up just once. The biggest ten clones account for around 20% of the sample. The time point label on this specimen signifies: peripheral blood 12 weeks after first pembrolizumab dose. Here the sequenced sample was peripheral blood, taken 12 weeks after starting pembrolizumab. These receptors came from an adult with mismatch repair-deficient cancer.

In the case of this clone: A junction end diverges from the germline sequence, so it may reflect a read error. The chain combines TRBV27 with TRBJ2-6; 9 bases align to TRBD1. The length of the CDR3 is 18 residues. CDR1 and CDR2 from the germline V gene are MNHEY and SMNVEV (reference sequence). The CDR3 coding sequence is TGTGCCGGCAGGGCCCGACAGGGGGAAAAGACTGGGGCCAACGTCCTGACTTTC. It translates to CAGRARQGEKTGANVLTF.

This rearrangement joins TRBV7-2 to TRBJ2-7; TRBD2 might be the D (5 bases). Germline V gene lookup returns CDR1 SGHTA and CDR2 FQGNSA. Trimming pared 5 bases from V and 6 bases from J, leaving 8 bases between. The CDR3 is made up of 11 amino acids. The CDR3 protein is CASSPGIEQYF. CDR3 nucleotide sequence: TGTGCCAGCAGCCCCGGGATCGAGCAGTACTTC.

This clone showed up just a few times. The CDR3 spells CASSTGDQETQYF. CDR3 coding DNA: TGTGCCAGCTCGACAGGGGACCAAGAGACCCAGTACTTC. The V and J genes are TRBV25-1 and TRBJ2-5; TRBD1 aligns across 8 bases. V trimming: 8 bases; J trimming: 0 bases; junction bases outside the gene matches: 2. CDR1 and CDR2 from the germline V gene are MGHDK and SYGVNS. The CDR3 loop spans 13 amino acids.

V gene TRBV28 combines with J gene TRBJ2-1; TRBD2 aligns across 10 bases. The CDR3 is 15 amino acids. CDR1 MDHEN and CDR2 SYDVKM come from the germline V gene. V shed 3 bases, J shed 8 bases, and the junction held 7 bases outside the gene matches. The CDR3 here is CASSFGIAGGYEQFF. Written as DNA, the CDR3 is TGTGCCAGCAGTTTTGGAATAGCGGGAGGCTATGAGCAGTTCTTC.

The rearrangement joins TRBV7-3 to TRBJ2-7; maybe TRBD2 (5 bases). Germline-derived CDR1 and CDR2 are SGHTA and FQGTGA. This CDR3 is 13 amino acids long. Trimming shortened V by 0 bases and J by 5 bases, and 8 bases separated the two germline ends. CDR3 nucleotides: TGTGCCAGCAGCTTAACAGGAGGTGACGAGCAGTACTTC. Translated: CASSLTGGDEQYF.

Comment on this clone: The junction and the germline gene differ at one end; a read error may be behind it. The CDR3 sequence is CASSYWGREDNEQFF. CDR3 bases: TGTGCCAGCAGCTACTGGGGGCGGGAGGACAATGAGCAGTTCTTC. V gene TRBV6-5 combines with J gene TRBJ2-1, with 8 bases matching TRBD2. The CDR3 runs 15 residues. Germline V CDR1 and CDR2: MNHEY, SVGAGI.

This clone has a single count. CDR3 sequence (DNA): TGTGCCAGCAGCTCCCTCCACTATAGCAATCAGCCCCAGCATTTT. The encoded protein is CASSSLHYSNQPQHF. V and J are TRBV11-3 and TRBJ1-5; D not resolved. V was pared by 4 bases and J by 0 bases, with 10 bases between. Germline CDR1 and CDR2: SGHNT and YENEEA. This CDR3 has 15 amino acids.

The V gene is TRBV5-8, the J gene TRBJ2-1; 15 bases agree with TRBD2. The CDR3 consists of 16 residues. CDR1 and CDR2 from the germline V gene are SGHTS and YDEGEE. J lost 6 bases, V lost 3 bases, and 4 bases had no gene match. CDR3 protein: CASSWQGLAGGNEQFF. The CDR3 bases are TGTGCCAGCAGCTGGCAGGGACTAGCGGGAGGCAATGAGCAGTTCTTC.

The chain uses TRBV10-3 and TRBJ2-7; D remains ambiguous. CDR1 and CDR2 (germline): ENHRY, SYGVKD. This CDR3 contains 14 residues. V lost 3 bases, J lost 2 bases, and 11 bases lay in between. The CDR3, as DNA: TGTGCCATCAGTGAAAGAGGTAATGCCTACGAGCAGTACTTC. Translation: CAISERGNAYEQYF.

The V gene is TRBV5-6, the J gene TRBJ1-2, with a possible D match to TRBD1 (5 bases). CDR1 is SGHDT and CDR2 is YYEEEE in the germline V gene. The CDR3 runs 15 residues. V was cut by 1 base and J by 2 bases, with 12 bases left in between. CDR3 sequence reads: CASSLYRTVNYGYTF. The DNA of the CDR3 is TGTGCCAGCAGCTTGTACAGGACGGTCAACTATGGCTACACCTTC.

The J gene is TRBJ2-3, the V gene TRBV9, with 10 nucleotides matching TRBD2. The CDR3 sequence is 16 residues long. From germline, CDR1 is SGDLS and CDR2 YYNGEE. The trim removed 3 bases at V and 4 bases at J, leaving 8 bases unmatched. The chain's CDR3 is CASSATSGYSPDTQYF. CDR3 bases: TGTGCCAGCAGCGCGACTAGCGGGTACTCACCAGATACGCAGTATTTT.

The chain combines TRBV6-5 with TRBJ2-6; D ambiguous. CDR1 is MNHEY and CDR2 is SVGAGI in the germline V gene. V lost 6 bases to trimming and J lost 0 bases, with 9 bases between them. This CDR3 is built from 15 residues. The CDR3 reads CASSLVDSGANVLTF. For the CDR3, the DNA is TGTGCCAGCAGCCTGGTTGACTCTGGGGCCAACGTCCTGACTTTC.

The chain couples TRBV30 to TRBJ1-5; no definite D call. CDR1 GTSNPN and CDR2 SVGIG come from the germline V gene (reference sequence). The CDR3 contains 13 residues. Between the trimmed V and J ends, which lost 0 bases and 1 base, there was a span of 4 bases. The CDR3 loop is CAWSVGSNQPQHF. Here the CDR3 DNA reads TGTGCCTGGAGTGTCGGGAGCAATCAGCCCCAGCATTTT.